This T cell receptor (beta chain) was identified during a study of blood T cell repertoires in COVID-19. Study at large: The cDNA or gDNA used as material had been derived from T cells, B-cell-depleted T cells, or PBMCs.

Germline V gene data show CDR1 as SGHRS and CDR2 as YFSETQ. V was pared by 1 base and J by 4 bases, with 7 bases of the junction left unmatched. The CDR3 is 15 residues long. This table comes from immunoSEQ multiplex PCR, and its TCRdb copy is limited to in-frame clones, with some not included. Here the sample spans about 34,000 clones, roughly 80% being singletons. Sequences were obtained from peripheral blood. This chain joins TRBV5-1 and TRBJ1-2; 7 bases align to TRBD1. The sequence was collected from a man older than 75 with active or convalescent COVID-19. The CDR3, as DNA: TGCGCCAGCAGCTTGACAGGGGAAGGCCTCTATGGCTACACCTTC. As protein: CASSLTGEGLYGYTF.